These 18 T cell receptor beta chains came from one sample sequenced in a study of CD8 T cells in ankylosing spondylitis. Which antigens these TCRs recognize remains unknown. MiXCR, run by TCRdb on the 5' RACE reads, gives a single entry per CDR3 protein. The sample records roughly 470,000 distinct CDR3 sequences, around 26% being singletons. General study findings and limits: A motif in TCR beta, a set of under 10 highly homologous variants, appeared characteristic of ankylosing spondylitis blood.

Specimen: blood, either unsorted or a sorted T cell fraction (not recorded which). All receptors come from a male donor with ankylosing spondylitis.

CDR3 bases: TGTGCCAGCAGCCCTCCGACAGGAAGGGACCTACAAGAGACCCAGTACTTC. Translated, it gives CASSPPTGRDLQETQYF. The V gene is TRBV7-9, the J gene TRBJ2-5, with D perhaps TRBD1 (6 bases). The CDR3 spans 17 residues. The V gene lost 5 bases and the J gene lost 2 bases, with 21 bases spanning the gap. Germline V gene data show CDR1 as SEHNR and CDR2 as FQNEAQ (reference sequence).

Many counts were recorded for this clonotype. The chain has TRBV12-3 or TRBV12-4 and TRBJ1-1; possible D gene TRBD1, 5 bases. V dropped 6 bases and J dropped 4 bases, with 15 bases sitting between them. The CDR3 spans 14 residues. The CDR3 sequence is CASSPRAGGTEAFF. CDR3 DNA sequence: TGTGCCAGCAGCCCGAGGGCTGGGGGCACTGAAGCTTTCTTT.

This clonotype has only a few counts. The gene calls are TRBV24-1 and TRBJ2-3, with 8 bases that match TRBD2. Germline lookup yields CDR1 KGHDR and CDR2 SFDVKD. V lost 0 bases to trimming and J lost 1 base; unmatched junction nucleotides: 2. The CDR3 is 16 residues long. CDR3 bases: TGTGCCACCAGTGATTTGACTAGCGGCGGCACAGATACGCAGTATTTT. This encodes CATSDLTSGGTDTQYF.

This chain links TRBV5-1 with TRBJ2-1; 14 nucleotides agree with TRBD2. The germline gives CDR1 SGHRS, CDR2 YFSETQ. The CDR3 sequence is 16 residues long. The junction had 5 bases not matched to a gene; V was cut back by 0 bases and J by 9 bases. CDR3 sequence reads: CASSLAGGLAGAEQFF. CDR3 nucleotide sequence: TGCGCCAGCAGCTTGGCCGGGGGACTAGCGGGAGCTGAGCAGTTCTTC.

This clonotype was seen a few times. The genes are TRBV7-2 and TRBJ1-2; a possible D gene is TRBD1 (6 bases). In germline, CDR1 is SGHTA, CDR2 FQGNSA. CDR3 size: 14 residues. The V end lost 6 bases, the J end lost 4 bases, and 15 bases lay between the germline ends. The CDR3 DNA follows: TGTGCCAGCAGTCCCAGGGGTTCGGGCTATGGCTACACCTTC. Translation: CASSPRGSGYGYTF.

This chain joins TRBV4-1 and TRBJ1-1; a possible D gene is TRBD1 (5 bases). Germline CDR1 is MGHRA and CDR2 is YSYEKL. V was cut by 3 bases and J by 3 bases, with 8 bases left in between. The CDR3 totals 13 residues. CDR3 residues: CASSHDRDTEAFF. The CDR3 nucleotides are TGCGCCAGCAGCCACGACAGAGACACTGAAGCTTTCTTT.

This clonotype came up a few times. The gene calls are TRBV9 and TRBJ1-1; D is uncertain. The V gene lost 1 base and the J gene lost 5 bases, with 9 bases spanning the gap. The germline V gene encodes CDR1 SGDLS and CDR2 YYNGEE. The CDR3 totals 13 residues. The CDR3 region is CASSVNRNTEAFF. The CDR3 coding sequence is TGTGCCAGCAGCGTAAACAGAAATACTGAAGCTTTCTTT. The full variable domain, rest sourced from reference TRBV9 and TRBJ1-1, is DSGVTQTPKHLITATGQRVTLRCSPRSGDLSVYWYQQSLDQGLQFLIQYYNGEERAKGNILERFSAQQFPDLHSELNLSSLELGDSALYFCASSVNRNTEAFFGQGTRLTVV.

The rearrangement uses TRBV5-1 and TRBJ1-4, with D perhaps TRBD1 (5 bases). The CDR3 spans 14 residues. CDR1 and CDR2 from the germline V gene are SGHRS and YFSETQ. V dropped 5 bases and J dropped 8 bases, with 16 bases sitting between them. The CDR3 nucleotides are TGCGCCAGCAGTCTACGCCCAGGGTCGGAAAAACTGTTTTTT. It yields the protein CASSLRPGSEKLFF.

The chain uses TRBV12-3 or TRBV12-4 and TRBJ2-2; TRBD1 matches 7 bases. The CDR3 totals 15 residues. The V segment lost 2 bases and the J segment 4 bases; nucleotides outside the gene matches: 4. The CDR3 here is CASSLRQGITGELFF. The CDR3, as DNA: TGTGCCAGCAGTTTAAGACAGGGAATCACCGGGGAGCTGTTTTTT.

This clonotype was seen at least ten times. The J gene is TRBJ2-5, the V gene TRBV20-1; 7 bases are shared with TRBD2. V dropped 3 bases and J dropped 5; count of bases not matched to a gene: 3. The CDR3 extends over 12 amino acids. Germline CDR1 and CDR2: DFQATT and SNEGSKA (reference sequence). The CDR3 DNA reads TGCAGTGCTAGTTTGCGGGAGGAGACCCAGTACTTC. Protein: CSASLREETQYF.

This clonotype was seen at least ten times. A junction end diverges from the germline sequence, so it may reflect a read error. The rearrangement links TRBV11-2 to TRBJ1-6; TRBD1 might be the D (5 bases). The CDR3 extends over 15 amino acids. Germline V CDR1 and CDR2: SGHAT, FQNNGV. CDR3 sequence: CASSLEGTLNSPLHF. The CDR3, as DNA: TGTGCCAGCAGCCTAGAGGGGACCCTAAATTCACCCCTCCACTTT.

This clonotype was seen a handful of times. V and J are TRBV24-1 and TRBJ2-4, with TRBD2 identical over 14 bases. The CDR3 is 16 amino acids. Germline assignment: CDR1 KGHDR and CDR2 SFDVKD. Germline trimming cut 7 bases from V and 2 bases from J; bases unmatched to any gene: 3. Written as DNA, the CDR3 is TGTGCCACCAGCGGGACTAGCGGGAGTTCCAAAAACATTCAGTACTTC. As protein: CATSGTSGSSKNIQYF.

There are a few counts of this clonotype. One end of the junction is discordant with germline, which a read error may explain. V and J are TRBV7-7 and TRBJ2-3; 9 bases line up with TRBD1. The CDR3 extends over 14 amino acids. Germline V CDR1 and CDR2: SSHAT, FNYEAQ (reference sequence). CDR3 in amino acids: CASSFGQGSDTQYF. DNA of the CDR3: TGCGCCAGCAGCTTCGGACAGGGGTCAGATACGCAGTATTTT.

This clonotype was counted a few times. The chain is built from TRBV24-1 and TRBJ1-2; D call uncertain. V lost 5 bases and J 6 bases, leaving 12 bases between the germline ends. Germline CDR1 reads KGHDR; CDR2 reads SFDVKD. The CDR3 covers 13 residues. The CDR3 region has the DNA TGTGCCACCAGTGCTTACAGAGAGAATGGCTACACCTTC. As protein: CATSAYRENGYTF.

This clonotype came up many times. The rearrangement uses TRBV29-1 and TRBJ1-2; D may be TRBD1 (6 bases). This CDR3 is built from 11 residues. The ends were cut back, 4 bases at V and 5 bases at J, with 8 bases in the middle. CDR1 SQVTM and CDR2 ANQGSEA come from the germline V gene. This CDR3 is CSVGQEYGYTF. CDR3 sequence (DNA): TGCAGCGTTGGACAGGAGTATGGCTACACCTTC.

This clonotype was detected a few times. The chain's CDR3 is CASTLLMNTEAFF. The CDR3 DNA sequence: TGTGCCAGCACTCTACTAATGAACACTGAAGCTTTCTTT. The rearrangement uses TRBV12-3 or TRBV12-4 and TRBJ1-1; D is unclear. The CDR3 has 13 residues. The V end lost 7 bases, the J end lost 0 bases, and 9 bases lay between the germline ends.

CDR3 region: CASSPDRDYTEAFF. The CDR3 nucleotides are TGCGCCAGCAGTCCCGACAGGGACTACACTGAAGCTTTCTTT. The chain carries TRBV10-2 and TRBJ1-1; 7 bases are a match to TRBD1. This CDR3 is 14 amino acids long. The germline V gene has CDR1 WSHSY and CDR2 SAAADI. With V trimmed by 5 bases and J by 3 bases, 6 bases remained unmatched.

J is TRBJ2-1 and V is TRBV5-1, with D uncertain. The CDR3 is 16 amino acids. Germline values: CDR1 SGHRS, CDR2 YFSETQ. V dropped 6 bases and J dropped 0 bases, with 16 bases sitting between them. The CDR3 loop reads CASTVTWASSYNEQFF. CDR3 nucleotides: TGCGCCAGCACCGTTACTTGGGCAAGCTCCTACAATGAGCAGTTCTTC. Complete variable domain (other parts from reference TRBV5-1 and TRBJ2-1): KAGVTQTPRYLIKTRGQQVTLSCSPISGHRSVSWYQQTPGQGLQFLFEYFSETQRNKGNFPGRFSGRQFSNSRSEMNVSTLELGDSALYLCASTVTWASSYNEQFFGPGTRLTVL.